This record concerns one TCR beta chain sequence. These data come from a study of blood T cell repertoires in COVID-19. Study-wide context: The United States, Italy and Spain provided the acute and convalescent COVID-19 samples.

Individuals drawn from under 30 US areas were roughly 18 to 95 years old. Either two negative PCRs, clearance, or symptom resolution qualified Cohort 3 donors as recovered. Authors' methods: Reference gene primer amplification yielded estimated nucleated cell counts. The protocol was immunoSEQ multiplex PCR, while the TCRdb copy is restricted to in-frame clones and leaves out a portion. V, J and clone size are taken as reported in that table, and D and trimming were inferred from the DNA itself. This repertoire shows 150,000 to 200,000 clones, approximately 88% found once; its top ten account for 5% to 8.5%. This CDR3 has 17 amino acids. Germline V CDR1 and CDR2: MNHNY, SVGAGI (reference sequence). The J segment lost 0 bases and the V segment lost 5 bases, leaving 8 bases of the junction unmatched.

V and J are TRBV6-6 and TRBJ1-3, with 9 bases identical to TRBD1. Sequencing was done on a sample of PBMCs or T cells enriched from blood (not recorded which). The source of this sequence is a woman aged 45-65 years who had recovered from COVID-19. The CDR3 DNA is TGTGCCAGCAGTCCGACAGGGGGAAGGGGCTCTGGAAACACCATATATTTT. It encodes CASSPTGGRGSGNTIYF.